Listed below are T cell receptor beta chains from one sample, sequenced in a study of metastatic and nonmetastatic thyroid tumors. TCRdb re-clonotyped the PCR reads via MiXCR. The data contain fewer than 40,000 clones, roughly a third of them singletons. What was sequenced was tumor tissue. These receptor sequences come from a female donor with papillary thyroid cancer or a benign thyroid nodule (not recorded which). Some clones in this sample may be carry-over from other donors' samples. CDR3s include the opening cysteine and the closing phenylalanine or tryptophan. D genes are given only for firm matches. Clone size, where shown, is once, few, many, or a class for clones that have expanded.

J gene | clone size | D gene | V gene | CDR3 length | CDR3 DNA | CDR3 protein
TRBJ2-7 | NA | NA | TRBV30 | 14 | TGTGCCTGGAGTGTATGGTGGGGCACCTACGAGCAGTACTTC | CAWSVWWGTYEQYF
TRBJ2-3 | few | TRBD2 | TRBV27 | 14 | TGTGCCAGCAGTTTAGTACTAGCGGCAGATACGCAGTATTTT | CASSLVLAADTQYF
TRBJ2-7 | few | NA | TRBV28 | 13 | TGTGCCAGCAGTTTATTTCGGGCGTACGAGCAGTACTTC | CASSLFRAYEQYF
TRBJ2-7 | NA | NA | TRBV6-1 | 15 | TGTGCCAGCAGTGAACAAGCAGGGCCTAGGGGCGAGCAGTACTTC | CASSEQAGPRGEQYF
TRBJ1-1 | NA | NA | TRBV10-3 | 14 | TGTGCCACAGGAACAACAGTGATGAACACTGAAGCTTTCTTT | CATGTTVMNTEAFF
TRBJ2-7 | NA | TRBD1 | TRBV20-1 | 12 | TGCAGTGCTGGGGGACAGGGCGACGAGCAGTACTTC | CSAGGQGDEQYF
TRBJ2-5 | many | TRBD2 | TRBV3-1 | 16 | TGTGCCAGCAGCCTTACTAGCGGGGGGCCGCGCGAGACCCAGTACTTC | CASSLTSGGPRETQYF
TRBJ1-2 | NA | TRBD1 | TRBV20-1 | 15 | TGCAGTGCTAGAGATCGGGACAGGGGGAACTATGGCTACACCTTC | CSARDRDRGNYGYTF
TRBJ2-7 | few | NA | TRBV6-1 | 15 | TGTGCCAGCAGCCAAGCTTCAGGGGTCACTTCGGTGCAGTACTTC | CASSQASGVTSVQYF
TRBJ2-5 | NA | TRBD2 | TRBV6-5 | 14 | TGTGCCAGCAGTTCGACTAGCGGGGACAGGTCCCAGTACTTC | CASSSTSGDRSQYF
TRBJ2-1 | NA | TRBD2 | TRBV20-1 | 17 | TGCAGTGCTAGAGATCCCTTAAGCGGGAGGGGCTACAATGAGCAGTTCTTC | CSARDPLSGRGYNEQFF
TRBJ2-7 | NA | NA | TRBV5-5 | 15 | TGTGCCAGCAGCTTAGGGGGAGCAGGGGCGTACGAGCAGTACTTC | CASSLGGAGAYEQYF
TRBJ2-1 | NA | NA | TRBV4-2 | 14 | TGTGCCAGCAGCCAAGTAGGCAAGTACAATGAGCAGTTCTTC | CASSQVGKYNEQFF
TRBJ1-5 | medium-sized | NA | TRBV9 | 15 | TGTGCCAGCAGCGTGGTGGGAGGGATAAATCAGCCCCAGCATTTT | CASSVVGGINQPQHF
TRBJ1-6 | few | NA | TRBV6-5 | 14 | TGTGCCAGCAGTTACGCCAGGGGTAATTCACCCCTCCACTTT | CASSYARGNSPLHF
TRBJ2-7 | once | NA | TRBV5-4 | 13 | TGTGCCAGCAGCTCAGGCGTGACAAACGAGCAGTACTTC | CASSSGVTNEQYF
TRBJ2-1 | few | NA | TRBV27 | 14 | TGTGCCAGCAGCCCCGACTCCCCTTACAATGAGCAGTTCTTC | CASSPDSPYNEQFF
TRBJ2-3 | few | NA | TRBV6-2/TRBV6-3 | 15 | TGTGCCAGCCGATTTACCGACGGGGGAACAGATACGCAGTATTTT | CASRFTDGGTDTQYF
TRBJ1-5 | few | NA | TRBV19 | 13 | TGTGCCAGTAGTGTCAGGGCTAATCAGCCCCAGCATTTT | CASSVRANQPQHF
TRBJ2-3 | few | TRBD1 | TRBV11-2 | 16 | TGTGCCAGCAGCTTACCCCCGACAGGGAGCACAGATACGCAGTATTTT | CASSLPPTGSTDTQYF
TRBJ1-1 | few | TRBD1 | TRBV6-1 | 15 | TGTGCCAGCAGTTCCTACAGGGGGCGGGACACTGAAGCTTTCTTT | CASSSYRGRDTEAFF
TRBJ2-7 | NA | NA | TRBV28 | 14 | TGTGCCAGCGGAGAGGCGGGTTTGTCCTACGAGCAGTACTTC | CASGEAGLSYEQYF
TRBJ2-7 | few | NA | TRBV10-1 | 13 | TGCGCCAGCAGCCAGGGGTTGGGCTACGAGCAGTACTTC | CASSQGLGYEQYF
TRBJ2-7 | few | NA | TRBV20-1 | 13 | TGCAGTGCTAGATATCAGGGAGGATACGAGCAGTACTTC | CSARYQGGYEQYF
TRBJ1-3 | NA | NA | TRBV20-1 | 14 | TGCAGTGCTAGAGAAGGGTCTTTTGGAAACACCATATATTTT | CSAREGSFGNTIYF
TRBJ1-1 | few | NA | TRBV30 | 11 | TGTGCCTGGAGTGTAAAGACTGAAGCTTTCTTT | CAWSVKTEAFF
TRBJ1-5 | NA | NA | TRBV5-8 | 15 | TGTGCCAGCAGCTTGGGACAGTTAAACGCGCAGCCCCAGCATTTT | CASSLGQLNAQPQHF
TRBJ2-3 | few | TRBD2 | TRBV10-3 | 17 | TGTGCCATCAGTGAAAGAGGGCTAGCGGGTAGCACAGATACGCAGTATTTT | CAISERGLAGSTDTQYF
TRBJ2-1 | NA | NA | TRBV12-3/TRBV12-4 | 12 | TGTGCCAGCAGTTTAAGGGGGAATGAGCAGTTCTTC | CASSLRGNEQFF
TRBJ2-3 | few | TRBD2 | TRBV11-2 | 16 | TGTGCCAGCAGCTTAGGGGGGACTAGCGGGAGAGATACGCAGTATTTT | CASSLGGTSGRDTQYF
TRBJ2-6 | NA | NA | TRBV6-2/TRBV6-3 | 16 | TGTGCCAGCAGTTACTTGTTTGCTCCTGGGGCCAACGTCCTGACTTTC | CASSYLFAPGANVLTF
TRBJ1-2 | NA | NA | TRBV12-3/TRBV12-4 | 13 | TGTGCCAGCAGTTTACCGGGGACCTATGGCTACACCTTC | CASSLPGTYGYTF
TRBJ2-2 | few | NA | TRBV5-1 | 16 | TGCGCCAGCAGCTTGACAGGGACAAGAAACACCGGGGAGCTGTTTTTT | CASSLTGTRNTGELFF
TRBJ1-5 | few | NA | TRBV19 | 15 | TGTGCCAGTAGTATGGAGGAAGAGGTAGGTCAGCCCCAGCATTTT | CASSMEEEVGQPQHF
TRBJ1-2 | NA | NA | TRBV2 | 12 | TGTGCCAGCACCAGGGAAAGGGAGGGCTACACCTTC | CASTREREGYTF
TRBJ2-2 | NA | TRBD2 | TRBV6-1 | 15 | TGTGCCAGCGGGGGCCCTGGACTAGCGGTCGGGGAGCTGTTTTTT | CASGGPGLAVGELFF
TRBJ1-5 | NA | NA | TRBV28 | 14 | TGTGCCAGCAGTTTTTATCAGGGTAGACAGCCCCAGCATTTT | CASSFYQGRQPQHF
TRBJ2-3 | NA | TRBD2 | TRBV28 | 16 | TGTGCCAGCAGTTCGATTAGCGGGAGGTTTGCAGATACGCAGTATTTT | CASSSISGRFADTQYF